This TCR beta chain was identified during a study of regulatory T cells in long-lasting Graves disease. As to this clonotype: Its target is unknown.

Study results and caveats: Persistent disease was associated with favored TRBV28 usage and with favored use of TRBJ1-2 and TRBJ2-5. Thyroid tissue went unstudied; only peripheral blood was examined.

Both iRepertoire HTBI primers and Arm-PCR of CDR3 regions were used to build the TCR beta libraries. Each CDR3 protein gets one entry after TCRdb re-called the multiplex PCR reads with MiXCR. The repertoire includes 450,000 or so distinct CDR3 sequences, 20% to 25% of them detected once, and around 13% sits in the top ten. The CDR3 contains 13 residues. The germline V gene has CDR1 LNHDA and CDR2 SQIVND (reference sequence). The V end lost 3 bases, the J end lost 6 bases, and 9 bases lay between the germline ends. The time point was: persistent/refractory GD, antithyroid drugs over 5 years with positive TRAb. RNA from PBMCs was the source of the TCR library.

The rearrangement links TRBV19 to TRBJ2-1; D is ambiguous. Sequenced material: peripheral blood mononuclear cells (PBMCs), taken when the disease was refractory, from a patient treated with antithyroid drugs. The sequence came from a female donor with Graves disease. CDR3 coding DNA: TGTGCCAGTAGTATTTGGCCCTCCAATGAGCAGTTCTTC. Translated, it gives CASSIWPSNEQFF.